These T cell receptor beta chains were read from a single sample in a study of T cell responses to AZD1222 COVID-19 vaccine. Clones were sequenced by immunoSEQ multiplex PCR, and TCRdb holds only the in-frame ones, with some missing. Of about 160,000 clones in the sample, 93% were seen once. Sample: peripheral blood, taken on day 0 of AZD1222 vaccination. The receptor source for this set is an adult in good health. Both conserved end residues are part of each CDR3. The order of the fields is V gene, J gene, CDR3 protein.

V gene: TRBV11-3; J gene: TRBJ1-1; CDR3 protein: CASKRGSESNTEAFF
V gene: TRBV9; J gene: TRBJ1-6; CDR3 protein: CASSVVGEYSPLHF
V gene: TRBV10-3; J gene: TRBJ1-4; CDR3 protein: CAISERDGENEKLFF
V gene: TRBV21-1; J gene: TRBJ1-4; CDR3 protein: CASSKVIEAEELFF
V gene: TRBV19; J gene: TRBJ1-2; CDR3 protein: CASSMSGRRDGYTF
V gene: TRBV6-5; J gene: TRBJ2-4; CDR3 protein: CASSTAGQAKNIQYF
V gene: TRBV19; J gene: TRBJ1-2; CDR3 protein: CASSISGVFYGYTF
V gene: TRBV4-2; J gene: TRBJ1-2; CDR3 protein: CASSQEGTGLNYGYTF
V gene: TRBV11-3; J gene: TRBJ2-2; CDR3 protein: CASSEVDTGELFF
V gene: TRBV6-6; J gene: TRBJ1-2; CDR3 protein: CASSPGTVHGYTF
V gene: TRBV5-6; J gene: TRBJ1-1; CDR3 protein: CASSFPGQGAGANTEAFF
V gene: TRBV2; J gene: TRBJ2-5; CDR3 protein: CASGRLAGLQETQYF
V gene: TRBV30; J gene: TRBJ1-4; CDR3 protein: CAWSVPQAPNNEKLFF
V gene: TRBV11-3; J gene: TRBJ1-2; CDR3 protein: CASSLQGDGYTF
V gene: TRBV2; J gene: TRBJ2-5; CDR3 protein: CAIPTGVPQETQYF
V gene: TRBV19; J gene: TRBJ2-5; CDR3 protein: CASSIQGPGTQYF
V gene: TRBV2; J gene: TRBJ1-4; CDR3 protein: CASSEIQLNSLFF
V gene: TRBV7-6; J gene: TRBJ2-5; CDR3 protein: CASSLFGGGEGETQYF
V gene: TRBV3-1/TRBV3-2; J gene: TRBJ1-2; CDR3 protein: CASSQDPGYGYTF
V gene: TRBV2; J gene: TRBJ1-6; CDR3 protein: CASREPLNSPLHF
V gene: TRBV7-2; J gene: TRBJ1-5; CDR3 protein: CASSLEGGLSNQPQHF
V gene: TRBV28; J gene: TRBJ1-6; CDR3 protein: CASSLGQAGSPLHF
V gene: TRBV15; J gene: TRBJ1-3; CDR3 protein: CATSRDTRSTIYF
V gene: TRBV9; J gene: TRBJ1-2; CDR3 protein: CASSVYGTNYGYTF
V gene: TRBV24-1; J gene: TRBJ1-3; CDR3 protein: CATSDARGSGNTIYF
V gene: TRBV18; J gene: TRBJ2-7; CDR3 protein: CASQGLAGTYEQYF
V gene: TRBV18; J gene: TRBJ2-5; CDR3 protein: CASTLTEKETQYF
V gene: TRBV5-1; J gene: TRBJ1-4; CDR3 protein: CASSLDKSVGEKLFF
V gene: TRBV28; J gene: TRBJ2-7; CDR3 protein: CASSFMLVYEQYF
V gene: TRBV5-3; J gene: TRBJ1-3; CDR3 protein: CARSLQVVTGCNTIYF
V gene: TRBV6-5; J gene: TRBJ1-4; CDR3 protein: CASSYSSGDTELFF
V gene: TRBV4-1; J gene: TRBJ2-7; CDR3 protein: CASSHNRETNEQYF
V gene: TRBV10-3; J gene: TRBJ1-5; CDR3 protein: CAISESGDSNQPQHF
V gene: TRBV5-5; J gene: TRBJ2-1; CDR3 protein: CASSFNLGSEQFF
V gene: TRBV11-3; J gene: TRBJ2-1; CDR3 protein: CASSPRQGTYNEQFF
V gene: TRBV4-2; J gene: TRBJ2-7; CDR3 protein: CASSQDGTGDWREQYF
V gene: TRBV5-4; J gene: TRBJ1-2; CDR3 protein: CASSTAMDNYGYTF
V gene: TRBV3-1/TRBV3-2; J gene: TRBJ2-7; CDR3 protein: CASSQASAQGYEQYF
V gene: TRBV2; J gene: TRBJ1-2; CDR3 protein: CASIFDDSGGYTF
V gene: TRBV6-1; J gene: TRBJ1-1; CDR3 protein: CASSEWGEAFF
V gene: TRBV28; J gene: TRBJ1-5; CDR3 protein: CASNEDPGTGEHF
V gene: TRBV11-1; J gene: TRBJ2-2; CDR3 protein: CASSSKIVQGAGELFF
V gene: TRBV4-1; J gene: TRBJ1-5; CDR3 protein: CASSPPRAGQPQHF
V gene: TRBV9; J gene: TRBJ1-2; CDR3 protein: CASSRGDRIYGYTF
V gene: TRBV19; J gene: TRBJ1-2; CDR3 protein: CASRDRPQGGYTF
V gene: TRBV5-4; J gene: TRBJ2-5; CDR3 protein: CASSFQETQYF
V gene: TRBV28; J gene: TRBJ1-1; CDR3 protein: CASSFYSRNTEAFF
V gene: TRBV18; J gene: TRBJ1-1; CDR3 protein: CASSRTGGAEAFF
V gene: TRBV7-2; J gene: TRBJ1-1; CDR3 protein: CASSPRGMNTEAFF
V gene: TRBV7-9; J gene: TRBJ2-7; CDR3 protein: CASSSQGRDGEQYF